Listed below are T cell receptor beta chains from one sample, sequenced in a study of blood T cell repertoires in COVID-19. Clones were read by immunoSEQ multiplex PCR, and TCRdb kept only the in-frame ones, dropping some. Counted here are approximately 200,000 clones, roughly 77% occurring once; the ten biggest clones make up around 9%. The sample taken for sequencing was PBMCs or T cells enriched from blood (not recorded which). All receptors come from a middle-aged man who had recovered from COVID-19. Each CDR3 is given with its conserved first and last residue. The D gene is left open where the match is weak. A clone size is listed for some rows: how often the clone was seen (once, few, many), or a class if it is expanded.

abundance	v_gene	d_gene	j_gene	CDR3nt	CDR3aa
-	TRBV28	TRBD1	TRBJ1-1	TGTGCCAGCAGTTCCTGGACAGGGGGCGTTACTGAAGCTTTCTTT	CASSSWTGGVTEAFF
once	TRBV13	-	TRBJ2-7	TGTGCCAGCAGCTTCCACAGTATCGGCGAGCAGTACTTC	CASSFHSIGEQYF
-	TRBV12-3/TRBV12-4	TRBD1	TRBJ1-1	TGTGCCAGCAGTCTCTCGGACAGGGAAGCTTTCTTT	CASSLSDREAFF
-	TRBV20-1	TRBD1	TRBJ1-1	TGCAGCCTATTAAACAGGGGTGAAGCTTTCTTT	CSLLNRGEAFF
-	TRBV4-1	TRBD2	TRBJ2-7	TGCGCCAGCAGCCTACTCTCCGGGACTAGCGGGGGGGCCTACGAGCAGTACTTC	CASSLLSGTSGGAYEQYF
-	TRBV11-2	-	TRBJ1-5	TGTGCCAGCAGCTCGGACACTGATCAGCCCCAGCATTTT	CASSSDTDQPQHF
-	TRBV6-5	-	TRBJ2-7	TGTGCCAGCAGTTACCACGGAGGACCCTACGAGCAGTACTTC	CASSYHGGPYEQYF
-	TRBV3-1/TRBV3-2	-	TRBJ1-5	TGTGCCAGCAGCCAAGGGAGGGGACAGCCCCAGCATTTT	CASSQGRGQPQHF
few	TRBV7-2	-	TRBJ1-6	TGTGCCAGCAGCTTATGGAGCGCTAATTCACCCCTCCACTTT	CASSLWSANSPLHF
-	TRBV9	TRBD1	TRBJ1-2	TGTGCCAGTAGCGTAGGGACAGGGGGCGGCTACACCTTC	CASSVGTGGGYTF
few	TRBV9	-	TRBJ1-2	TGTGCCAGCAGCCAAACGCAGGACTATGGCTACACCTTC	CASSQTQDYGYTF
few	TRBV4-1	TRBD2	TRBJ2-1	TGCGCCAGCAGCCAAGTCGAGGGACTAGCGGGATTAAATGAGCAGTTCTTC	CASSQVEGLAGLNEQFF
-	TRBV5-1	TRBD2	TRBJ2-2	TGCGCCAGCAGCTTTCTAGCGGGAGGGAGCACCGGGGAGCTGTTTTTT	CASSFLAGGSTGELFF
-	TRBV18	TRBD2	TRBJ2-1	TGTGCCAGCTCACCGCCGGGACTAGCGGGAGGGAATGAGCAGTTCTTC	CASSPPGLAGGNEQFF
few	TRBV3-1/TRBV3-2	-	TRBJ2-5	TGTGCCAGCAGTCGAAGGACTGAACAAGAGACCCAGTACTTC	CASSRRTEQETQYF
once	TRBV14	TRBD1	TRBJ1-3	TGTGCGAATGGGGCAGGGGGCTTTCGAAGCTCTGGAAACACCATATATTTT	CANGAGGFRSSGNTIYF
few	TRBV10-3	-	TRBJ1-3	TGTGCCATCAGTGGGACTAAGGCCCGCTCTGGAAACACCATATATTTT	CAISGTKARSGNTIYF
-	TRBV19	-	TRBJ1-5	TGTGCCAGTAGCCCTTTGGGAGTTAGCAATCAGCCCCAGCATTTT	CASSPLGVSNQPQHF
-	TRBV19	TRBD1	TRBJ1-5	TGTGCCAGTAGTATATGGGGGACAGGGGGCAATCAGCCCCAGCATTTT	CASSIWGTGGNQPQHF
few	TRBV3-1/TRBV3-2	TRBD2	TRBJ2-7	TGTGCCAGCAGCCAACGCGGGAGGAGCAACGAGCAGTACTTC	CASSQRGRSNEQYF
-	TRBV24-1	-	TRBJ1-1	TGTGCCACCGGAGGTGGGCCGGGGGACACTGAAGCTTTCTTT	CATGGGPGDTEAFF
few	TRBV7-9	TRBD1	TRBJ1-6	TGTGCCAGCAGCTTACAGACAGGGAGAAATTCACCCCTCCACTTT	CASSLQTGRNSPLHF
-	TRBV9	-	TRBJ2-4	TGTGCCAGCAGCGATGGGGGAGGTGCTTTTCTAGCCAAAAACATTCAGTACTTC	CASSDGGGAFLAKNIQYF
few	TRBV18	-	TRBJ1-6	TGTGCCAGCTCACCAGTAGAGTTCGCGAATTCACCCCTCCACTTT	CASSPVEFANSPLHF
-	TRBV19	TRBD1	TRBJ1-2	TGTGCCAGTAGTCGGCCGGTGGCAGGGGGTTTATCCGGCAATGGCTACACCTTC	CASSRPVAGGLSGNGYTF
-	TRBV19	TRBD2	TRBJ2-1	TGTGCCAGTAGTAGTTGGGGGAGGGACTTAAAGGACAATGAGCAGTTCTTC	CASSSWGRDLKDNEQFF
-	TRBV24-1	TRBD1	TRBJ1-2	TGTGCCACCAGTGACCCCGCCTCACAGGGGGACTATGGCTACACCTTC	CATSDPASQGDYGYTF
-	TRBV3-1/TRBV3-2	TRBD2	TRBJ2-3	TGTGCCAGCAGCCCCCTAGCGGGAGTTGTGACAGATACGCAGTATTTT	CASSPLAGVVTDTQYF
-	TRBV3-1/TRBV3-2	TRBD2	TRBJ2-3	TGTGCCAGCAGCCAAAGGGGGAGCGGGGGAGGTACGCAGTATTTT	CASSQRGSGGGTQYF
-	TRBV12-5	TRBD1	TRBJ1-2	TGTGCTAGTGGTTCAGGGGGCAGTTATGGCTACACCTTC	CASGSGGSYGYTF
-	TRBV6-1	-	TRBJ2-3	TGTGCCAGCAGTGAAGGACGGGGGGCAGGGACAGATACGCAGTATTTT	CASSEGRGAGTDTQYF
-	TRBV28	TRBD1	TRBJ1-2	TGTGCCAGCACGCCGGGACAGAGGATCTATGGCTACACCTTC	CASTPGQRIYGYTF
few	TRBV12-3/TRBV12-4	-	TRBJ1-1	TGTGCCAGCAGTTTGGCAGGGCTCACTGAAGCTTTCTTT	CASSLAGLTEAFF
-	TRBV20-1	TRBD2	TRBJ2-7	TGCAGTGCTAGTAGCGGGAGTTCCTACGAGCAGTACTTC	CSASSGSSYEQYF
-	TRBV7-3	-	TRBJ1-6	TGTGCCAGCAGCGCCAACCGGGATAATAATTCACCCCTCCACTTT	CASSANRDNNSPLHF
-	TRBV11-2	-	TRBJ1-2	TGTGCCAGCAGCTTGGGGCAGATGGCTAAGACCTTC	CASSLGQMAKTF
-	TRBV30	TRBD1	TRBJ2-7	TGTGCCTGGAGTGTACAATATGGGACAGGGAACTACGAGCAGTACTTC	CAWSVQYGTGNYEQYF
-	TRBV9	TRBD1	TRBJ2-1	TGTGCCAGCAGCGCACAGGGACAGGGCCCCCGCAATGAGCAGTTCTTC	CASSAQGQGPRNEQFF
-	TRBV5-1	-	TRBJ1-2	TGCGCCAGCAGACTCCACCAGGTGGCGTCGGTCTATGGCTACACCTTC	CASRLHQVASVYGYTF
few	TRBV19	-	TRBJ2-7	TGTGCCAGTAGTATTCTAGACAGACCCTCCTACGAGCAGTACTTC	CASSILDRPSYEQYF
-	TRBV3-1/TRBV3-2	TRBD1	TRBJ1-4	TGTGCCAGCAGCCAGAGACAGGGGGCAAATGTGGACGAAAAACTGTTTTTT	CASSQRQGANVDEKLFF
-	TRBV5-4	TRBD1	TRBJ1-5	TGTGCCAGCAGCCGTGACAGGGGGCTTCAGCCCCAGCATTTT	CASSRDRGLQPQHF
few	TRBV19	-	TRBJ2-7	TGTGCCAGTAGTGCGACTAGTTCCTACGAGCAGTACTTC	CASSATSSYEQYF
-	TRBV4-1	-	TRBJ1-1	TGCGCCAGCAGCCAAGCGCGCGAGGACACTGAAGCTTTCTTT	CASSQAREDTEAFF
once	TRBV5-6	TRBD1	TRBJ1-2	TGTGCCAGCAGCCCTCGGACAGGAGGGAGGTATGGCTACACCTTC	CASSPRTGGRYGYTF
-	TRBV20-1	-	TRBJ1-4	TGCAGTGCTGAGGAGAATGAAAAACTGTTTTTT	CSAEENEKLFF